This T cell receptor (beta chain) comes out of a study of T cell changes during pregnancy in multiple sclerosis. CDR1 and CDR2 from the germline V gene are SGHRS and YFSETQ. Trimming took off 4 bases at V and 0 bases at J, with 4 bases between the two ends. This CDR3 spans 13 amino acids. Profiling relied on immunoSEQ multiplex PCR, and the TCRdb table lists in-frame clones only, not all of them. The sample holds tens of thousands of clones, around nine tenths seen once. The receptor comes from a female donor in good health, enrolled as a control in a pregnancy study. The specimen comprised CD8+ T cells from peripheral blood mononuclear cells, sampled in the first trimester of pregnancy. The V call is TRBV5-1, the J call TRBJ2-2; no reliable D call. The chain's CDR3 is CASSLPNTGELFF. Here the CDR3 DNA reads TGCGCCAGCAGCCTCCCGAACACCGGGGAGCTGTTTTTT. Filled out from reference TRBV5-1 and TRBJ2-2, the complete variable domain reads KAGVTQTPRYLIKTRGQQVTLSCSPISGHRSVSWYQQTPGQGLQFLFEYFSETQRNKGNFPGRFSGRQFSNSRSEMNVSTLELGDSALYLCASSLPNTGELFFGEGSRLTVL.